One sample yielded the 5 T cell receptor beta chains listed below, sequenced in a study of shared clonotypes between healthy human individuals. It was CD45RO-negative cells, positively selected for CCR7, that made up naive CD8 cells, with terminally differentiated effector memory CD45RA+ cells excluded. Using immunoSEQ multiplex PCR, the repertoire was profiled, and TCRdb retains in-frame clones only, with some absent. The sample holds approximately 1.9 million clones, roughly 95% seen once. Specimen: naive CD8+ T cells from PBMCs. These receptors were taken from a man younger than 35 in good health. Some clones in this sample may be carry-over from other donors' samples.

The gene calls are TRBV28 and TRBJ1-1; no definite D call. CDR1 and CDR2 from the germline V gene are MDHEN and SYDVKM. The CDR3 runs to 15 residues. V gave up 8 bases and J gave up 1 base, with 17 bases separating them. CDR3 protein: CASGRMAARNTEAFF. CDR3 DNA sequence: TGTGCCAGCGGGAGAATGGCAGCCAGGAACACTGAAGCTTTCTTT.

V gene TRBV28 combines with J gene TRBJ2-7; 11 positions match TRBD2. The CDR3 loop spans 16 amino acids. Germline values: CDR1 MDHEN, CDR2 SYDVKM. V dropped 5 bases and J dropped 2; count of bases not matched to a gene: 8. CDR3 DNA sequence: TGTGCCAGCAGTCGGGAACTAGCGGGAGTCCCCTACGAGCAGTACTTC. Translating gives CASSRELAGVPYEQYF.

V and J are TRBV11-2 and TRBJ1-3; 8 bases agree with TRBD1. The germline V gene has CDR1 SGHAT and CDR2 FQNNGV. The CDR3 is 14 amino acids. With 1 base clipped from V and 8 bases from J, the junction kept 4 bases outside the gene matches. CDR3 in amino acids: CASSLGTGSDTIYF. As DNA, the CDR3 is TGTGCCAGCAGCTTAGGGACAGGGAGTGACACCATATATTTT.

The genes are TRBV28 and TRBJ1-5, with a tentative D call TRBD1 (6 bases). The CDR3 contains 17 residues. The V and J ends lost 0 bases and 0 bases respectively, with 12 bases between them. Per the germline V gene, CDR1 is MDHEN and CDR2 is SYDVKM. CDR3 bases: TGTGCCAGCAGTTTATGGAGGACAGAAAATAGCAATCAGCCCCAGCATTTT. Protein product: CASSLWRTENSNQPQHF.

Note on this clone: Different DNA sequences within this sample yield the same CDR3. V usage is TRBV30 and J usage is TRBJ2-1; maybe TRBD2 (6 bases). The germline V gene encodes CDR1 GTSNPN and CDR2 SVGIG (reference sequence). The CDR3 spans 15 residues. The V end lost 0 bases, the J end lost 0 bases, and 9 bases lay between the germline ends. CDR3 in DNA: TGTGCCTGGAGTGTAGGAGGGTCCTCCTACAATGAGCAGTTCTTC. Translation: CAWSVGGSSYNEQFF.